One sample yielded the 16 T cell receptor beta chains listed below, sequenced in a study of blood T cell repertoires in COVID-19. TCRdb's table, derived via immunoSEQ multiplex PCR, lists solely in-frame clones and lacks some. The repertoire has fewer than 150,000 clones, less than 85% of them found once; the top ten carry about 2.7%. The sequenced sample was peripheral blood. These receptors all come from a man aged 50-59 years with acute or convalescent COVID-19.

About this clone: The same CDR3 arises from other DNA sequences in this sample as well. The chain employs TRBV5-1 and TRBJ1-1; D ambiguous. Trimming shortened V by 0 bases and J by 3 bases, and 9 bases separated the two germline ends. The CDR3 covers 14 residues. CDR1 and CDR2 (germline): SGHRS, YFSETQ. In DNA form, the CDR3 reads TGCGCCAGCAGCTTGGCCGGCGGTTACACTGAAGCTTTCTTT. Protein: CASSLAGGYTEAFF.

This chain links TRBV7-2 with TRBJ2-3; 9 positions match TRBD2. The germline gives CDR1 SGHTA, CDR2 FQGNSA. The CDR3 covers 16 residues. The junction had 11 bases not matched to a gene; V was cut back by 4 bases and J by 6 bases. The chain's CDR3 is CASSSDASGVADTQYF. The CDR3 DNA reads as TGTGCCAGCAGCTCAGACGCTAGCGGGGTGGCCGATACGCAGTATTTT.

The genes are TRBV9 and TRBJ1-2, with TRBD1 matching over 7 bases. Trimming took 3 bases from V and 8 from J; bases not matched to a gene: 4. Per the germline V gene, CDR1 is SGDLS and CDR2 is YYNGEE. The CDR3 totals 12 residues. CDR3 bases: TGTGCCAGCAGCGCGGGGACAGTCGGCTACACCTTC. This translates into CASSAGTVGYTF.

This clone was detected a few times. The chain uses TRBV10-3 and TRBJ2-5; 12 bases align to TRBD2. Germline CDR1 and CDR2: ENHRY and SYGVKD. V trimming: 0 bases; J trimming: 6 bases; junction bases outside the gene matches: 5. The CDR3 runs to 16 residues. CDR3: CAISESGLAGSKTQYF. The DNA of the CDR3 is TGTGCCATCAGTGAGTCCGGACTAGCGGGGAGCAAGACCCAGTACTTC.

This clone was observed a handful of times. V is TRBV3-1 (or the pseudogene TRBV3-2) and J is TRBJ1-5; 10 bases fit TRBD1. The germline V gene has CDR1 LGHDT and CDR2 YNNKEL (reference sequence). CDR3 length equals 17 residues. V was pared by 1 base and J by 2 bases, with 5 bases of the junction left unmatched. The DNA of the CDR3 is TGTGCCAGCAGCCAAGGCGGGGGGACAGGGGGCAATCAGCCCCAGCATTTT. Its translation: CASSQGGGTGGNQPQHF.

CDR3 region: CASSMSGRARYEQFF. Here the CDR3 DNA reads TGTGCCAGCAGCATGAGCGGGAGGGCCCGGTATGAGCAGTTCTTC. V gene TRBV5-6 combines with J gene TRBJ2-1; TRBD2 agrees at 10 bases. V was pared by 4 bases and J by 8 bases, with 9 bases of the junction left unmatched. Germline-derived CDR1 and CDR2 are SGHDT and YYEEEE. The CDR3 length is 15 residues. The whole variable domain, filled in from reference TRBV5-6 and TRBJ2-1, reads DAGVTQSPTHLIKTRGQQVTLRCSPKSGHDTVSWYQQALGQGPQFIFQYYEEEERQRGNFPDRFSGHQFPNYSSELNVNALLLGDSALYLCASSMSGRARYEQFFGPGTRLTVL.

The chain uses TRBV14 and TRBJ2-1, with 10 bases fitting TRBD2. From germline, CDR1 is SGHDN and CDR2 FVKESK. The CDR3 sequence is 19 residues long. Germline trimming cut 1 base from V and 0 bases from J; bases unmatched to any gene: 9. The DNA for the CDR3 is TGTGCCAGCAGCCAAGGCCTAGCGGGGGAAACGGGCTCCTACAATGAGCAGTTCTTC. This translates into CASSQGLAGETGSYNEQFF.

This chain's CDR3 is CASIINQGSNEQFF. The CDR3 region has the DNA TGTGCCAGCATCATAAACCAGGGTAGCAATGAGCAGTTCTTC. The V and J genes are TRBV11-2 and TRBJ2-1; perhaps TRBD1 as D (5 bases). This CDR3 has 14 amino acids. Trimming cost V 7 bases and J 6 bases, with 16 bases left between them. The germline V gene has CDR1 SGHAT and CDR2 FQNNGV.

The chain employs TRBV7-3 and TRBJ2-6; 8 nucleotides agree with TRBD1. CDR1 SGHTA and CDR2 FQGTGA come from the germline V gene. The junction had 9 bases not matched to a gene; V was cut back by 4 bases and J by 4 bases. This CDR3 contains 17 residues. The CDR3 coding sequence is TGTGCCAGCAGCTCCCCTCAGACAGGGGCCGGGGCCAACGTCCTGACTTTC. It encodes CASSSPQTGAGANVLTF.

V and J are TRBV28 and TRBJ2-1; 11 nucleotides line up with TRBD1. This CDR3 spans 15 amino acids. Per the germline V gene, CDR1 is MDHEN and CDR2 is SYDVKM. V shed 9 bases, J shed 9 bases, and the junction held 13 bases outside the gene matches. This CDR3 reads CASLLRDRGSAEQFF. The DNA of the CDR3 is TGTGCCAGTTTACTCCGGGACAGGGGGTCGGCTGAGCAGTTCTTC.

The J gene is TRBJ2-5, the V gene TRBV2; possible D gene TRBD2, 5 bases. The germline CDR1 and CDR2 sequences are SNHLY and FYNNEI. The CDR3 extends over 13 amino acids. V lost 6 bases and J lost 1, with 9 bases in between. CDR3: CASRRGSQETQYF. Written as DNA, the CDR3 is TGTGCCAGCAGAAGAGGGTCCCAAGAGACCCAGTACTTC.

The rearrangement links TRBV5-1 to TRBJ1-1, with a tentative D call TRBD1 (5 bases). Trimming left V 4 bases short and J 3 bases short, with 16 bases between. Germline CDR1 and CDR2: SGHRS and YFSETQ. The CDR3 is made up of 15 amino acids. The CDR3 reads CASSPAGPKDTEAFF. The DNA of the CDR3 is TGCGCCAGCAGCCCAGCGGGGCCGAAGGACACTGAAGCTTTCTTT.

V and J are TRBV18 and TRBJ1-6; 8 nucleotides agree with TRBD1. J lost 8 bases, V lost 3 bases, and 6 bases had no gene match. This CDR3 contains 15 residues. In germline, CDR1 is KGHSH, CDR2 LQKENI. The CDR3 is CASSPFPGQDSPLHF. The DNA of the CDR3 is TGTGCCAGCTCACCGTTCCCGGGACAGGATTCACCCCTCCACTTT. Together with reference TRBV18 and TRBJ1-6, the CDR3 gives the full variable domain: NAGVMQNPRHLVRRRGQEARLRCSPMKGHSHVYWYRQLPEEGLKFMVYLQKENIIDESGMPKERFSAEFPKEGPSILRIQQVVRGDSAAYFCASSPFPGQDSPLHFGNGTRLTVT.

The chain employs TRBV13 and TRBJ1-6; D is possibly TRBD1 (6 bases). The CDR3 covers 14 residues. Germline CDR1 is PRHDT and CDR2 is FYEKMQ (reference sequence). V was shortened by 3 bases and J by 6 bases, with 9 bases between the two germline ends. Here the CDR3 DNA reads TGTGCCAGCAGCTTGTCACAGGGTAATTCACCCCTCCACTTT. Translating gives CASSLSQGNSPLHF. Together with reference TRBV13 and TRBJ1-6, the CDR3 gives the full variable domain: AAGVIQSPRHLIKEKRETATLKCYPIPRHDTVYWYQQGPGQDPQFLISFYEKMQSDKGSIPDRFSAQQFSDYHSELNMSSLELGDSALYFCASSLSQGNSPLHFGNGTRLTVT.

The genes are TRBV24-1 and TRBJ2-2, with D maybe TRBD2 (6 bases). The CDR3 extends over 14 amino acids. Germline assignment: CDR1 KGHDR and CDR2 SFDVKD. V dropped 3 bases and J dropped 3 bases, with 7 bases sitting between them. The CDR3 bases are TGTGCCACCAGTGATCGGGGGTACACCGGGGAGCTGTTTTTT. Its protein product is CATSDRGYTGELFF.

The table lists this clone with a count of one. The chain employs TRBV27 and TRBJ1-4; TRBD1 matches 10 bases. The junction had 6 bases not matched to a gene; V was cut back by 4 bases and J by 7 bases. In germline, CDR1 is MNHEY, CDR2 SMNVEV (reference sequence). The CDR3 has 15 residues. CDR3 in amino acids: CASSSRQGAVEKLFF. The CDR3 DNA reads as TGTGCCAGCAGTTCTAGACAGGGGGCTGTTGAAAAACTGTTTTTT.